The 16 T cell receptor beta chains below all came from one sample that was sequenced in a study of blood T cell repertoires in COVID-19. Sequencing used immunoSEQ multiplex PCR; TCRdb keeps in-frame clones, though not all of them. There are about 170,000 clones in the sample; over 70% occur only once, and around 20% lies in the top ten. Sequencing was done on a sample of peripheral blood. Receptors were obtained from a woman aged 65 to 85 who had recovered from COVID-19.

This clone was counted a single time. The chain is built from TRBV5-4 and TRBJ2-3; TRBD2 is a possible D gene (5 bases). The CDR3 extends over 15 amino acids. CDR1 is SGHNT, CDR2 YYREEE, per germline (reference sequence). The V gene lost 1 base and the J gene lost 0 bases, with 9 bases spanning the gap. The CDR3 spells CASSLRTGSTDTQYF. CDR3 bases: TGTGCCAGCAGCTTGAGGACGGGAAGCACAGATACGCAGTATTTT.

The CDR3 sequence is CASQRPGRPSPLHF. The CDR3 coding sequence is TGTGCCAGCCAGCGTCCAGGGCGGCCTTCACCCCTCCACTTT. V and J are TRBV28 and TRBJ1-6; TRBD1 is a possible D gene (5 bases). V lost 8 bases and J lost 9, with 17 bases in between. The length of the CDR3 is 14 residues. The V gene's germline CDR1 is MDHEN and CDR2 SYDVKM.

The CDR3 coding sequence is TGTGCCAGCAGTGCTCCGGGGTCTGGCTACACCTTC. Translated, it gives CASSAPGSGYTF. The gene calls are TRBV25-1 and TRBJ1-2; D gene ambiguous. Germline assignment: CDR1 MGHDK and CDR2 SYGVNS. With 4 bases removed from V and 7 bases from J, the gap between germline ends came to 10 bases. The CDR3 is made up of 12 amino acids.

The V call is TRBV20-1, the J call TRBJ2-1, with D possibly being TRBD1 (6 bases). V dropped 3 bases and J dropped 2 bases, with 11 bases sitting between them. The CDR3 covers 14 residues. Germline V gives CDR1 DFQATT, CDR2 SNEGSKA (reference sequence). The CDR3 region is CSASGGHPYNEQFF. In nucleotides, the CDR3 is TGCAGTGCTAGTGGGGGACACCCCTACAATGAGCAGTTCTTC.

This chain links TRBV25-1 with TRBJ1-1; D may be TRBD1 (5 bases). V was shortened by 2 bases and J by 8 bases, with 12 bases between the two germline ends. The CDR3 totals 13 residues. The V gene's germline CDR1 is MGHDK and CDR2 SYGVNS. The CDR3, as DNA: TGTGCCAGCAGTGAAAGATCGGCAGGGGAAGCTTTCTTT. This gives the protein CASSERSAGEAFF.

This sequence joins TRBV7-9 and TRBJ2-7; perhaps TRBD2 as D (6 bases). Trimming removed 1 base from V and 6 bases from J, with 10 bases in between. The CDR3 extends over 13 amino acids. Germline loops: CDR1 SEHNR, CDR2 FQNEAQ (reference sequence). The chain's CDR3 is CASSLGGLGEQYF. DNA for the CDR3: TGTGCCAGCAGCTTAGGGGGACTGGGCGAGCAGTACTTC.

The chain is built from TRBV3-1 (or the pseudogene TRBV3-2) and TRBJ2-2, with 9 positions matching TRBD1. The CDR3 runs to 16 residues. Per germline, CDR1 LGHDT and CDR2 YNNKEL (reference sequence). The V segment lost 4 bases and the J segment 1 base; nucleotides outside the gene matches: 4. CDR3 region: CASSPSGQGNTGELFF. CDR3 nucleotide sequence: TGTGCCAGCAGCCCGTCGGGACAGGGGAACACCGGGGAGCTGTTTTTT.

The rearrangement uses TRBV28 and TRBJ1-5; TRBD1 matches 9 bases. The CDR3 runs to 13 residues. V lost 5 bases, J lost 9 bases, and 5 bases stayed unmatched. Per the germline V gene, CDR1 is MDHEN and CDR2 is SYDVKM. CDR3 residues: CASSPNRGRPQHF. DNA for the CDR3: TGTGCCAGCAGTCCCAACAGGGGGCGGCCCCAGCATTTT.

This sequence joins TRBV6-5 and TRBJ2-5, with 11 bases lining up with TRBD2. Per germline, CDR1 MNHEY and CDR2 SVGAGI. J gave up 1 base and V 6 bases, and 4 bases lay outside the gene matches. The CDR3 covers 15 residues. CDR3 sequence: CASRGLAEPQETQYF. In DNA, the CDR3 is TGTGCCAGCAGGGGACTAGCGGAGCCCCAAGAGACCCAGTACTTC.

This chain links TRBV5-1 with TRBJ1-2; D not resolved. This CDR3 has 17 amino acids. V was trimmed by 1 base and J by 8 bases, leaving 24 bases between them. The germline V gene encodes CDR1 SGHRS and CDR2 YFSETQ. The CDR3 DNA reads TGCGCCAGCAGCTTGACCGGGAGTAGCAACCACCCATCCGGCTACACCTTC. Protein sequence: CASSLTGSSNHPSGYTF.

This chain links TRBV28 with TRBJ2-7; TRBD2 matches at 11 bases. This CDR3 region has 14 residues. The V segment lost 7 bases and the J segment 2 bases; nucleotides outside the gene matches: 4. The germline V gene encodes CDR1 MDHEN and CDR2 SYDVKM. CDR3 in amino acids: CASTIAGGTYEQYF. The CDR3 bases are TGTGCCAGCACCATAGCGGGGGGGACCTACGAGCAGTACTTC.

The J gene is TRBJ1-1, the V gene TRBV19; D may be TRBD1 (5 bases). V dropped 7 bases and J dropped 5 bases, with 20 bases sitting between them. CDR3 length: 15 residues. Germline V lookup: CDR1 LNHDA, CDR2 SQIVND (reference sequence). The DNA for the CDR3 is TGTGCCAGTAACCACGGGGGGACTCGAGGAACTGAAGCTTTCTTT. Its protein product is CASNHGGTRGTEAFF.

V usage is TRBV6-2 or TRBV6-3 and J usage is TRBJ1-5, with D perhaps TRBD1 (6 bases). Germline lookup yields CDR1 MNHEY and CDR2 SVGEGT. This CDR3 has 14 residues. V was shortened by 6 bases and J by 6 bases, with 15 bases between the two germline ends. CDR3 in DNA: TGTGCCAGCAGCCCCGGACAGTGGGGTCAGCCCCAGCATTTT. It translates to CASSPGQWGQPQHF.

This rearrangement joins TRBV15 to TRBJ2-2, with a possible D match to TRBD2 (6 bases). The V gene's germline CDR1 is LNHNV and CDR2 YYDKDF (reference sequence). Between the trimmed V and J ends, which lost 1 base and 6 bases, there was a span of 21 bases. This CDR3 has 18 amino acids. CDR3 protein: CATSRAPPQGRSAGELFF. Written as DNA, the CDR3 is TGTGCCACCAGCAGAGCCCCCCCCCAAGGGAGGAGCGCCGGGGAGCTGTTTTTT.

The rearrangement links TRBV6-5 to TRBJ1-2; no clear D. Trimming took 4 bases from V and 6 from J, leaving 18 bases between them. The V gene's germline CDR1 is MNHEY and CDR2 SVGAGI. The CDR3 totals 15 residues. CDR3 in DNA: TGTGCCAGCAGTTCTAAGGGCTTGCTGGGAGATGGCTACACCTTC. It yields the protein CASSSKGLLGDGYTF.

This clone appeared once. The chain carries TRBV7-8 and TRBJ2-7; 12 bases map to TRBD2. This CDR3 has 15 amino acids. The J segment lost 2 bases and the V segment lost 5 bases, leaving 4 bases of the junction unmatched. CDR1 is SGHVS, CDR2 FQNEAQ, per germline. CDR3 sequence (DNA): TGTGCCAGCAGCCGAGGACTAGCGGGACCCTACGAGCAGTACTTC. Amino acids: CASSRGLAGPYEQYF. Together with reference TRBV7-8 and TRBJ2-7, the CDR3 gives the full variable domain: GAGVSQSPRYKVAKRGQDVALRCDPISGHVSLFWYQQALGQGPEFLTYFQNEAQLDKSGLPSDRFFAERPEGSVSTLKIQRTQQEDSAVYLCASSRGLAGPYEQYFGPGTRLTVT.